The 7 T cell receptor beta chains reported below all come from one sample, sequenced in a study of blood T cell repertoires in COVID-19. Clones were sequenced by immunoSEQ multiplex PCR, and TCRdb holds only the in-frame ones, with some missing. The sample records around 700,000 clones, 75% to 90% being singletons. The sample comprised peripheral blood. These receptors came from a woman aged 18 to 35 with acute or convalescent COVID-19.

V and J are TRBV2 and TRBJ2-5, with 10 bases matching TRBD2. The CDR3 is 15 residues long. Germline CDR1 is SNHLY and CDR2 is FYNNEI. The trim removed 2 bases at V and 3 bases at J, leaving 3 bases unmatched. This CDR3 is CASSEILAGEETQYF. The CDR3 region has the DNA TGTGCCAGCAGTGAAATCCTAGCGGGGGAAGAGACCCAGTACTTC.

This clone was picked up one time. This chain links TRBV11-3 with TRBJ2-1; D might be TRBD1 (6 bases). The germline gives CDR1 SGHNT, CDR2 YENEEA. The V and J ends lost 2 bases and 8 bases respectively, with 16 bases between them. The CDR3 runs to 15 residues. The CDR3 DNA sequence: TGTGCCAGCAGCTTACCGGGGACACCTTTGGATGAGCAGTTCTTC. Translating it yields CASSLPGTPLDEQFF.

This clone was observed once. The genes are TRBV30 and TRBJ2-4; D not resolved. CDR1 and CDR2 from the germline V gene are GTSNPN and SVGIG (reference sequence). The CDR3 covers 13 residues. V was shortened by 0 bases and J by 7 bases, with 10 bases between the two germline ends. The CDR3 protein is CAWSVRSENIQYF. CDR3 DNA: TGTGCCTGGAGTGTACGTTCCGAGAACATTCAGTACTTC. Together with reference TRBV30 and TRBJ2-4, the CDR3 gives the full variable domain: SQTIHQWPATLVQPVGSPLSLECTVEGTSNPNLYWYRQAAGRGLQLLFYSVGIGQISSEVPQNLSASRPQDRQFILSSKKLLLSDSGFYLCAWSVRSENIQYFGAGTRLSVL.

V is TRBV4-2 and J is TRBJ2-2, with D possibly TRBD2 on 7 matching bases. CDR1 and CDR2 (germline): LGHNA, YNFKEQ. V was pared by 1 base and J by 4 bases, with 19 bases between. This CDR3 spans 18 amino acids. The CDR3 protein is CASSQGAEGGPGTGELFF. CDR3 nucleotides: TGTGCCAGCAGCCAAGGAGCAGAGGGGGGGCCGGGCACCGGGGAGCTGTTTTTT.

The chain combines TRBV4-1 with TRBJ2-7; TRBD2 matches at 15 bases. With 4 bases clipped from V and 6 bases from J, the junction kept 10 bases outside the gene matches. Germline V gene lookup returns CDR1 MGHRA and CDR2 YSYEKL. This CDR3 comprises 17 residues. The CDR3 region is CASSRLPGLAGGSEQYF. CDR3 bases: TGCGCCAGCAGCCGCCTTCCGGGACTAGCGGGGGGTTCCGAGCAGTACTTC.

The chain carries TRBV6-5 and TRBJ2-7; tentatively, D is TRBD1 (6 bases). The CDR3 has 13 residues. Germline CDR1 is MNHEY and CDR2 is SVGAGI. The V and J ends lost 6 bases and 2 bases respectively, with 11 bases between them. This chain's CDR3 is CASSLQGTYEQYF. The CDR3 DNA is TGTGCCAGCAGCCTACAGGGCACCTACGAGCAGTACTTC.

This chain connects TRBV5-6 to TRBJ2-7; D call uncertain. V gave up 1 base and J gave up 3 bases, with 14 bases separating them. Germline V lookup: CDR1 SGHDT, CDR2 YYEEEE. The CDR3 covers 15 residues. CDR3 sequence (DNA): TGTGCCAGCAGCTTGCAGGCCCTATCTCACTACGAGCAGTACTTC. Protein: CASSLQALSHYEQYF.